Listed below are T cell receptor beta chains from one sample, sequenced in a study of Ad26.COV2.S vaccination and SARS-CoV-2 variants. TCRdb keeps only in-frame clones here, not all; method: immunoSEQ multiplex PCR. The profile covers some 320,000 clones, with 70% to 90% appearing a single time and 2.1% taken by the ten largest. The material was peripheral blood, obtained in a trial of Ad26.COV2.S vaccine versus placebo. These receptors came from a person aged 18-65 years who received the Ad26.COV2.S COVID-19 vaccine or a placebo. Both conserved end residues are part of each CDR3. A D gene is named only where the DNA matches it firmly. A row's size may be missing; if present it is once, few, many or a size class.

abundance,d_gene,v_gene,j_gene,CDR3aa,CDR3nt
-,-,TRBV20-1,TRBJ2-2,CSASGQNTGELFF,TGCAGTGCTAGTGGGCAGAACACCGGGGAGCTGTTTTTT
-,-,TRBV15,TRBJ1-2,CATSRARLTNYGYTF,TGTGCCACCAGCAGAGCCAGACTTACTAACTATGGCTACACCTTC
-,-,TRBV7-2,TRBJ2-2,CASSLAQGLTGELFF,TGTGCCAGCAGCTTAGCCCAGGGGCTCACCGGGGAGCTGTTTTTT
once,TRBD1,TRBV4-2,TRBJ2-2,CASSQGLTGTGDPTGELFF,TGTGCCAGCAGCCAGGGGCTTACCGGGACAGGGGATCCGACCGGGGAGCTGTTTTTT
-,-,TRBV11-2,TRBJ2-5,CASSLGGGHSGETQYF,TGTGCCAGCAGCTTAGGGGGGGGGCACTCCGGAGAGACCCAGTACTTC
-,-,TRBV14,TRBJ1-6,CASSSGYSPLHF,TGTGCCAGCAGCTCGGGGTATTCACCCCTCCACTTT
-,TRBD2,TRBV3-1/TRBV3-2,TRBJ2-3,CASSQDGGGTDTQYF,TGTGCCAGCAGCCAAGACGGGGGGGGCACAGATACGCAGTATTTT
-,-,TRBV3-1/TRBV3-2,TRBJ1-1,CASSQDRMGSGGTEAFF,TGTGCCAGCAGCCAAGACAGGATGGGGTCGGGAGGAACTGAAGCTTTCTTT
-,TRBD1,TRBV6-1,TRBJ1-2,CASSEGQARRYGYTF,TGTGCCAGCAGTGAGGGACAGGCCCGTCGGTATGGCTACACCTTC
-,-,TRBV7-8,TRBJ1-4,CASSLVGAGVAEKLFF,TGTGCCAGCAGCTTAGTCGGGGCAGGGGTAGCTGAAAAACTGTTTTTT
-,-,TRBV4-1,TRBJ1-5,CASSQEGVADNQPQHF,TGCGCCAGCAGCCAAGAGGGGGTGGCAGACAATCAGCCCCAGCATTTT
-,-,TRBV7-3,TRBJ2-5,CASSQGMGAQETQYF,TGTGCCAGCAGCCAAGGAATGGGGGCCCAAGAGACCCAGTACTTC
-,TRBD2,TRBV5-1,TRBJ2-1,CASSLVGLAGSNEQFF,TGCGCCAGCAGCTTGGTGGGACTAGCCGGGAGCAATGAGCAGTTCTTC
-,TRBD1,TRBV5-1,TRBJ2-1,CASSLPGQGLNEQFF,TGCGCCAGCAGCTTACCGGGACAGGGGTTAAATGAGCAGTTCTTC
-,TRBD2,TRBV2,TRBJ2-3,CASPRVAGGKDTQYF,TGTGCCAGCCCTCGGGTAGCGGGGGGTAAAGATACGCAGTATTTT
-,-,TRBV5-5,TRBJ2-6,CASSLDGAGANVLTF,TGTGCCAGCAGCTTGGACGGGGCTGGGGCCAACGTCCTGACTTTC
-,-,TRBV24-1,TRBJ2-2,CATSDFFGELFF,TGTGCCACCAGTGATTTCTTCGGGGAGCTGTTTTTT
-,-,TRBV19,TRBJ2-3,CASSMISGRTDTQYF,TGTGCCAGTAGTATGATTAGCGGTCGCACAGATACGCAGTATTTT
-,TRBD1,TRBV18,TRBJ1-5,CASSRQGDQPQHF,TGTGCCAGCTCACGGCAGGGGGATCAGCCCCAGCATTTT
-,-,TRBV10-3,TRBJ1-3,CAISETPGSGNTIYF,TGTGCCATCAGTGAAACACCAGGCTCTGGAAACACCATATATTTT